This is a list of T cell receptor beta chains from one sample in a study of cytomegalovirus exposure and HLA in healthy donors. The method was immunoSEQ multiplex PCR; TCRdb's version includes in-frame clones alone and lacks a portion of them. The table lists about 140,000 clones, 80% of them singletons. Material for sequencing was PBMCs. Receptor source: a man aged 40-55 years in good health and CMV-seropositive. The CDR3 runs from the conserved cysteine through the conserved F or W. Each record gives: V gene, D gene, J gene, clone size, CDR3 DNA, CDR3 protein. D genes are given only for firm matches. Clone size is stated in some rows and not others, as once, few, many or a class when expanded.

v_gene: TRBV15; d_gene: TRBD2; j_gene: TRBJ2-1; abundance: .; CDR3nt: TGTGCCACCAGCAGAGAGGGACTAGCGGAGAATGAGCAGTTCTTC; CDR3aa: CATSREGLAENEQFF
v_gene: TRBV5-1; d_gene: TRBD1; j_gene: TRBJ1-1; abundance: .; CDR3nt: TGCGCCAGCAGCGCACCAGGGGGACAGGGTCTTAACACTGAAGCTTTCTTT; CDR3aa: CASSAPGGQGLNTEAFF
v_gene: TRBV15; d_gene: TRBD2; j_gene: TRBJ2-1; abundance: .; CDR3nt: TGTGCCACCAGCAGAGATATGAGCACTAGCGGGAAGAATGAGCAGTTCTTC; CDR3aa: CATSRDMSTSGKNEQFF
v_gene: TRBV6-1; d_gene: TRBD1; j_gene: TRBJ1-3; abundance: .; CDR3nt: TGTGCCAGCGGGACAGCTGGAAACACCATATATTTT; CDR3aa: CASGTAGNTIYF
v_gene: TRBV7-2; d_gene: .; j_gene: TRBJ1-4; abundance: .; CDR3nt: TGTGCCAGCAGCGTAGGGTCAGGCGCTAATGAAAAACTGTTTTTT; CDR3aa: CASSVGSGANEKLFF
v_gene: TRBV29-1; d_gene: .; j_gene: TRBJ2-5; abundance: .; CDR3nt: TGCAGCGTTGATTCAGGGGTCGGGCAAGAGACCCAGTACTTC; CDR3aa: CSVDSGVGQETQYF
v_gene: TRBV5-1; d_gene: .; j_gene: TRBJ1-5; abundance: .; CDR3nt: TGCGCCAGCAGCTTGGCCTCGGGAGGCAATCAGCCCCAGCATTTT; CDR3aa: CASSLASGGNQPQHF
v_gene: TRBV10-3; d_gene: .; j_gene: TRBJ2-3; abundance: .; CDR3nt: TGTGCCATCAGTGAGAAATACAGCGATACGCAGTATTTT; CDR3aa: CAISEKYSDTQYF
v_gene: TRBV10-2; d_gene: TRBD2; j_gene: TRBJ2-1; abundance: .; CDR3nt: TGCGCCAGCAGTGATAGACTAGCGGGGGCCTACAATGAGCAGTTCTTC; CDR3aa: CASSDRLAGAYNEQFF
v_gene: TRBV28; d_gene: .; j_gene: TRBJ1-4; abundance: .; CDR3nt: TGTGCCAGCAGTTCAGGGAATGAAAAACTGTTTTTT; CDR3aa: CASSSGNEKLFF
v_gene: TRBV28; d_gene: .; j_gene: TRBJ1-2; abundance: .; CDR3nt: TGTGCCAGCAGTTTACGACAGATGTTCTATGGCTACACCTTC; CDR3aa: CASSLRQMFYGYTF
v_gene: TRBV28; d_gene: TRBD1; j_gene: TRBJ1-1; abundance: few; CDR3nt: TGTGCCAGCAGTACCGGACAGGGAGGCACTGAAGCTTTCTTT; CDR3aa: CASSTGQGGTEAFF
v_gene: TRBV7-2; d_gene: TRBD1; j_gene: TRBJ2-2; abundance: .; CDR3nt: TGTGCCAGCAGCTGGACAGGGGGGAGGGTAGCCGGGGAGCTGTTTTTT; CDR3aa: CASSWTGGRVAGELFF
v_gene: TRBV15; d_gene: .; j_gene: TRBJ1-1; abundance: .; CDR3nt: TGTGCCACCAGCAGAGGACGGGAGGACACTGAAGCTTTCTTT; CDR3aa: CATSRGREDTEAFF
v_gene: TRBV5-4; d_gene: .; j_gene: TRBJ2-7; abundance: .; CDR3nt: TGTGCCAGCAGCTTGGTGCCAGGGAACGAGCAGTACTTC; CDR3aa: CASSLVPGNEQYF
v_gene: TRBV19; d_gene: .; j_gene: TRBJ2-6; abundance: .; CDR3nt: TGTGCCAGTAGTTCACAGGGATATGGGGCCAACGTCCTGACTTTC; CDR3aa: CASSSQGYGANVLTF
v_gene: TRBV5-6; d_gene: TRBD1; j_gene: TRBJ2-1; abundance: .; CDR3nt: TGTGCCAGCAGCTCCTTGGGGACAGGTGGGCACAATGAGCAGTTCTTC; CDR3aa: CASSSLGTGGHNEQFF
v_gene: TRBV4-1; d_gene: .; j_gene: TRBJ1-1; abundance: .; CDR3nt: TGCGCCAGCAGCCAAGATGGGCAGGGTAACGCTGAAGCTTTCTTT; CDR3aa: CASSQDGQGNAEAFF
v_gene: TRBV27; d_gene: TRBD2; j_gene: TRBJ2-4; abundance: .; CDR3nt: TGTGCCAGCAGTCCACTCCCCGGGGGGTTAGCCAAAAACATTCAGTACTTC; CDR3aa: CASSPLPGGLAKNIQYF
v_gene: TRBV5-1; d_gene: .; j_gene: TRBJ1-4; abundance: .; CDR3nt: TGCGCCAGCAGCAGTCGAAGGCCGGAGGAAAAACTGTTTTTT; CDR3aa: CASSSRRPEEKLFF
v_gene: TRBV4-3; d_gene: TRBD2; j_gene: TRBJ2-2; abundance: .; CDR3nt: TGCGCCAGCAGCCGGAGACTAGCGGGGGGGGCGAACACCGGGGAGCTGTTTTTT; CDR3aa: CASSRRLAGGANTGELFF
v_gene: TRBV5-1; d_gene: .; j_gene: TRBJ2-3; abundance: .; CDR3nt: TGCGCCAGCAGCTTGGGGGGGGTTATGTCAGATACGCAGTATTTT; CDR3aa: CASSLGGVMSDTQYF
v_gene: TRBV5-4; d_gene: .; j_gene: TRBJ1-4; abundance: .; CDR3nt: TGTGCCAGCAGCTTGGGGGCCCAGGGAGGTGAAAAACTGTTTTTT; CDR3aa: CASSLGAQGGEKLFF
v_gene: TRBV14; d_gene: .; j_gene: TRBJ1-3; abundance: .; CDR3nt: TGTGCCAGCAGCCAAGACCGTCGACAGGTGAGGGGAAACACCATATATTTT; CDR3aa: CASSQDRRQVRGNTIYF
v_gene: TRBV6-4; d_gene: .; j_gene: TRBJ2-2; abundance: .; CDR3nt: TGTGCCAGCAAGGAACAGGGTGCGATGAACACCGGGGAGCTGTTTTTT; CDR3aa: CASKEQGAMNTGELFF
v_gene: TRBV6-1; d_gene: TRBD2; j_gene: TRBJ2-7; abundance: .; CDR3nt: TGTGCCAGCAGTGAGGCGGGGGGGCGGTCGAGCTCCTACGAGCAGTACTTC; CDR3aa: CASSEAGGRSSSYEQYF
v_gene: TRBV19; d_gene: .; j_gene: TRBJ2-7; abundance: .; CDR3nt: TGTGCCAGTAGCCTCGACATTCTCTCCTACGAGCAGTACTTC; CDR3aa: CASSLDILSYEQYF
v_gene: TRBV6-1; d_gene: TRBD2; j_gene: TRBJ2-3; abundance: .; CDR3nt: TGTGCCAGCAGGGAACTAGCGGGAAGTTTTGTAGATACGCAGTATTTT; CDR3aa: CASRELAGSFVDTQYF
v_gene: TRBV7-6; d_gene: TRBD1; j_gene: TRBJ1-2; abundance: .; CDR3nt: TGTGCCAGCAGCCCTTCCCCCGGTGCAGGGGGGATCAACTATGGCTACACCTTC; CDR3aa: CASSPSPGAGGINYGYTF
v_gene: TRBV7-9; d_gene: TRBD1; j_gene: TRBJ2-7; abundance: .; CDR3nt: TGTGCCAGCAGCTTCCCTGGGACAGGGAACGAGAAGTACTTC; CDR3aa: CASSFPGTGNEKYF
v_gene: TRBV6-6; d_gene: .; j_gene: TRBJ2-3; abundance: once; CDR3nt: TGTGCCAGCAGTTACTCGTCGACAGGACTCACAGATACGCAGTATTTT; CDR3aa: CASSYSSTGLTDTQYF
v_gene: TRBV7-6; d_gene: .; j_gene: TRBJ2-2; abundance: .; CDR3nt: TGTGCCAGCAGCTTAATCAGGGGGGAGAACACCGGGGAGCTGTTTTTT; CDR3aa: CASSLIRGENTGELFF
v_gene: TRBV4-2; d_gene: TRBD2; j_gene: TRBJ2-6; abundance: .; CDR3nt: TGTGCCAGCAGCTCCCCGGCGGTTAGCGGGGGGGCGAGGGCCAACGTCCTGACTTTC; CDR3aa: CASSSPAVSGGARANVLTF
v_gene: TRBV2; d_gene: TRBD1; j_gene: TRBJ2-1; abundance: .; CDR3nt: TGTGCCAGCAGTGAACGGACAGGGGGAGATCGGGAGCAGTTCTTC; CDR3aa: CASSERTGGDREQFF
v_gene: TRBV7-2; d_gene: .; j_gene: TRBJ2-5; abundance: .; CDR3nt: TGTGCCAGCAGCCGGGGGGCAGGGGGCGAAGAGACCCAGTACTTC; CDR3aa: CASSRGAGGEETQYF
v_gene: TRBV6-5; d_gene: .; j_gene: TRBJ2-5; abundance: .; CDR3nt: TGTGCCAGCAACCGACTCTTCCAAGAGACCCAGTACTTC; CDR3aa: CASNRLFQETQYF
v_gene: TRBV6-1; d_gene: .; j_gene: TRBJ2-7; abundance: .; CDR3nt: TGTGCCAGCGGGGTAGACAGATCTCCAACCTACGAGCAGTACTTC; CDR3aa: CASGVDRSPTYEQYF
v_gene: TRBV9; d_gene: TRBD2; j_gene: TRBJ2-1; abundance: few; CDR3nt: TGTGCCAGCAGCACGGGGACTAGCCGGCCGGTCGGTGAGCAGTTCTTC; CDR3aa: CASSTGTSRPVGEQFF
v_gene: TRBV2; d_gene: .; j_gene: TRBJ2-7; abundance: .; CDR3nt: TGTGCCAGCAGTCCAGGGGGGACCTCCTACGAGCAGTACTTC; CDR3aa: CASSPGGTSYEQYF
v_gene: TRBV4-1; d_gene: .; j_gene: TRBJ2-5; abundance: .; CDR3nt: TGCGCCAGCAGCCAAGATTTTAGTCAGCGAGAGACCCAGTACTTC; CDR3aa: CASSQDFSQRETQYF
v_gene: TRBV5-8; d_gene: TRBD2; j_gene: TRBJ2-3; abundance: .; CDR3nt: TGTGCCAGCAGCTTTGGGGGACTAGCGGGAGGAGGGTCAGATACGCAGTATTTT; CDR3aa: CASSFGGLAGGGSDTQYF
v_gene: TRBV4-2; d_gene: TRBD1; j_gene: TRBJ1-1; abundance: .; CDR3nt: TGTGCCAGCAGCCAGGGGACAGCGATGAACACTGAAGCTTTCTTT; CDR3aa: CASSQGTAMNTEAFF
v_gene: TRBV10-2; d_gene: .; j_gene: TRBJ1-5; abundance: .; CDR3nt: TGCGCCAGCAACGACCAGGGCCCTAGCGTCGAGCCCCAGCATTTT; CDR3aa: CASNDQGPSVEPQHF
v_gene: TRBV4-1; d_gene: .; j_gene: TRBJ2-3; abundance: .; CDR3nt: TGCGCCAGCAGCCACGGGATAGCCGCAGATACGCAGTATTTT; CDR3aa: CASSHGIAADTQYF
v_gene: TRBV28; d_gene: TRBD1; j_gene: TRBJ1-3; abundance: .; CDR3nt: TGTGCCAGCAGTTTACTCCCTCCGGGACAGGGGATGTATTTT; CDR3aa: CASSLLPPGQGMYF
v_gene: TRBV30; d_gene: .; j_gene: TRBJ2-4; abundance: .; CDR3nt: TGTGCCTGGAGGAGAAGAGGTGAGGAGGCCAAAAACATTCAGTACTTC; CDR3aa: CAWRRRGEEAKNIQYF
v_gene: TRBV5-4; d_gene: .; j_gene: TRBJ2-1; abundance: .; CDR3nt: TGTGCCAGCAGCCATACTAGCTTTGAGCAGTTCTTC; CDR3aa: CASSHTSFEQFF
v_gene: TRBV11-2; d_gene: TRBD1; j_gene: TRBJ2-7; abundance: .; CDR3nt: TGTGCCAGCAGCTCAGTCAGGGGGAGCTCCTACGAGCAGTACTTC; CDR3aa: CASSSVRGSSYEQYF
v_gene: TRBV11-2; d_gene: TRBD1; j_gene: TRBJ1-3; abundance: .; CDR3nt: TGTGCCAGCAGCTGGGGAACAGGGGTCGGGTTGGACACCATATATTTT; CDR3aa: CASSWGTGVGLDTIYF
v_gene: TRBV7-9; d_gene: TRBD1; j_gene: TRBJ1-4; abundance: .; CDR3nt: TGTGCCAGCAGCCGGACAGGGGGCGGTGAAAAACTGTTTTTT; CDR3aa: CASSRTGGGEKLFF
v_gene: TRBV5-1; d_gene: TRBD1; j_gene: TRBJ1-6; abundance: .; CDR3nt: TGCGCCAGCAGCTTAGACGGGACAGCCAATTCACCCCTCCACTTT; CDR3aa: CASSLDGTANSPLHF